These T cell receptor beta chains were read from a single sample in a study of a mutant IDH1 vaccine in newly diagnosed glioma. These receptors are not linked to any known antigen. Profiled with immunoSEQ multiplex PCR; TCRdb holds only in-frame clones, not every one. This table has some 42,000 clones, roughly 82% appearing once. Sequencing used PBMCs, obtained from a glioma patient whose treatment included an IDH1 peptide vaccine. These receptors were obtained from a young man with glioma. Some clones in this sample may be carry-over from other donors' samples. CDR3s include the opening cysteine and the closing phenylalanine or tryptophan. The D gene is left open where the match is weak. Expanded clones get a size class; other rows say once, few or many, or leave the size out.

NA	TRBJ2-4	NA	TRBV2	CASNLAWGNIQYF	TGTGCCAGCAACCTCGCCTGGGGGAACATTCAGTACTTC
NA	TRBJ1-5	TRBD1	TRBV27	CASSLTGNQPQHF	TGTGCCAGCAGCCTGACAGGGAATCAGCCCCAGCATTTT
NA	TRBJ2-7	NA	TRBV18	CASSPSGAVNYEQYF	TGTGCCAGCTCACCTAGTGGGGCCGTAAACTACGAGCAGTACTTC
NA	TRBJ1-1	NA	TRBV5-6	CASSLEVNTEAFF	TGTGCCAGCAGCTTGGAAGTGAACACTGAAGCTTTCTTT
NA	TRBJ1-5	NA	TRBV30	CAWSSQGFQQPQHF	TGTGCCTGGAGTTCCCAGGGATTTCAGCAGCCCCAGCATTTT
NA	TRBJ2-7	TRBD2	TRBV5-6	CASSDSGRLYEQYF	TGTGCCAGCAGCGATAGCGGGAGGCTCTACGAGCAGTACTTC
NA	TRBJ2-7	NA	TRBV4-3	CASSQDSLSWDEQYF	TGCGCCAGCAGCCAAGACAGCTTAAGTTGGGACGAGCAGTACTTC
once	TRBJ2-1	TRBD1	TRBV5-1	CASSSKGQGLDEQFF	TGCGCCAGCAGCTCCAAGGGACAGGGGCTCGATGAGCAGTTCTTC
NA	TRBJ2-7	NA	TRBV5-4	CASKIGGDSYEQYF	TGTGCCAGCAAAATCGGGGGAGACTCCTACGAGCAGTACTTC
NA	TRBJ2-2	NA	TRBV5-1	CASGLANTGELFF	TGCGCCAGCGGGCTAGCGAACACCGGGGAGCTGTTTTTT
NA	TRBJ2-7	NA	TRBV27	CASSLWPGDNEQYF	TGTGCCAGCAGTTTGTGGCCAGGGGATAACGAGCAGTACTTC
NA	TRBJ1-1	NA	TRBV5-5	CASISGRVGGGGTEAFF	TGTGCCAGCATCTCTGGGAGGGTAGGGGGAGGAGGGACTGAAGCTTTCTTT
NA	TRBJ1-2	NA	TRBV7-8	CASSLALAAGYGYTF	TGTGCCAGCAGCTTAGCGCTTGCGGCCGGCTATGGCTACACCTTC
NA	TRBJ2-2	TRBD2	TRBV7-7	CASSPAASGRFGELFF	TGTGCTAGCAGCCCAGCAGCTAGCGGGAGATTCGGGGAGCTGTTTTTT
once	TRBJ2-6	NA	TRBV4-2	CASSPIDQRVASGANVLTF	TGTGCCAGCAGCCCGATAGATCAGCGGGTTGCCTCTGGGGCCAACGTCCTGACTTTC
NA	TRBJ1-5	TRBD1	TRBV4-3	CASSQDGQANQPQHF	TGCGCCAGCAGCCAAGACGGACAGGCTAATCAGCCCCAGCATTTT
NA	TRBJ2-7	NA	TRBV4-2	CASSPAGGTNGEQYF	TGTGCCAGCAGCCCCGCCGGGGGAACGAACGGCGAGCAGTACTTC
NA	TRBJ2-7	NA	TRBV7-9	CASSLAGGEQYF	TGTGCCAGCAGCTTAGCGGGCGGCGAGCAGTACTTC
NA	TRBJ1-1	NA	TRBV5-4	CASNPKGTAFGMNTEAFF	TGTGCCAGCAACCCGAAAGGGACCGCGTTTGGCATGAACACTGAAGCTTTCTTT
NA	TRBJ2-1	TRBD1	TRBV25-1	CASSDSGQGGKEQFF	TGTGCCAGCAGTGACTCGGGACAGGGTGGGAAAGAGCAGTTCTTC
NA	TRBJ1-4	NA	TRBV5-6	CASSQVGFRKLFF	TGTGCCAGCAGCCAGGTGGGGTTCAGAAAACTGTTTTTT
NA	TRBJ2-2	NA	TRBV20-1	CSALWTGELFF	TGCAGTGCGTTATGGACCGGGGAGCTGTTTTTT